These 9 T cell receptor beta chains share one sample of origin, sequenced in a study of T-cell reconstitution after alpha-beta-depleted transplantation in children. It was with unique molecular identifiers that the TCRbeta library was prepared. TCRdb re-called the PCR reads with MiXCR, one entry per CDR3 protein. The sample holds just over 950,000 distinct CDR3 sequences; roughly 29% are singletons and the top ten take about 28%. The starting material was PBMCs, mostly from graft donor cells, obtained 360 days after TCRalphabeta/CD19-depleted stem cell transplant. The receptors shown here come from a boy younger than two who had a stem cell transplant for SCID, so the T cells may come from the graft donor.

Only a few counts were recorded for this clonotype. The chain's CDR3 is CASSVAAGREQYF. The CDR3 DNA reads as TGTGCCAGCAGCGTGGCTGCGGGGCGCGAGCAGTACTTC. The chain employs TRBV5-7 and TRBJ2-7; the D gene is possibly TRBD2 (6 bases). TRBV5-7 is assigned to the ORF class and has an uncertain function. Between the trimmed V and J ends, which lost 4 bases and 6 bases, there was a span of 14 bases. The CDR3 has 13 amino acids.

The chain couples TRBV4-3 to TRBJ1-2, with D tentatively TRBD1 (5 bases). This CDR3 spans 16 amino acids. Trimming took 0 bases from V and 1 from J, leaving 12 bases between them. CDR1 is LGHNA and CDR2 is YSLEER in the germline V gene. The DNA of the CDR3 is TGCGCCAGCAGCCAAGATAGGGCAGGGATTAACTATGGCTACACCTTC. Translated: CASSQDRAGINYGYTF.

About this clonotype: Relative to the germline gene, one junction end is altered; a read error may explain this. This chain joins TRBV3-1 and TRBJ2-7, with a weak D call TRBD1 (6 bases). This CDR3 has 15 residues. In germline, CDR1 is LGHDT, CDR2 YNNKEL (reference sequence). The CDR3 protein is CATSQGALTGYEQYF. CDR3 bases: TGTGCCACCAGCCAAGGAGCCTTGACAGGTTACGAGCAGTACTTC.

This clonotype was seen only a few times. The gene calls are TRBV3-1 and TRBJ2-5; D uncertain. The CDR3 has 15 residues. Between the trimmed V and J ends, which lost 0 bases and 3 bases, there was a span of 11 bases. Germline CDR1 reads LGHDT; CDR2 reads YNNKEL (reference sequence). CDR3 nucleotide sequence: TGTGCCAGCAGCCAAGATGTGGCCCGGAAAGAGACCCAGTACTTC. It specifies CASSQDVARKETQYF.

V and J are TRBV3-1 and TRBJ2-7; unclear D gene. Germline V CDR1 and CDR2: LGHDT, YNNKEL (reference sequence). The V end was cut by 0 bases, the J end by 4 bases, with 13 bases between. The CDR3 sequence is 15 residues long. This CDR3 reads CASSQEYQFPYEQYF. The CDR3, as DNA: TGTGCCAGCAGCCAAGAATACCAATTTCCATACGAGCAGTACTTC.

The chain combines TRBV2 with TRBJ2-1, with TRBD2 identical over 8 bases. Germline-derived CDR1 and CDR2 are SNHLY and FYNNEI. Trimming took 6 bases from V and 8 from J; bases not matched to a gene: 12. The CDR3 has 15 amino acids. The CDR3, as DNA: TGTGCCAGCAGGTTCCCAATACTAGCGGCGGATGAGCAGTTCTTC. Amino acids: CASRFPILAADEQFF.

This clonotype appeared many times. The rearrangement uses TRBV7-6 and TRBJ1-5; D remains ambiguous. This CDR3 comprises 14 residues. Germline CDR1 and CDR2: SGHVS and FNYEAQ. The V end lost 1 base, the J end lost 5 bases, and 9 bases lay between the germline ends. The CDR3 spells CASSLGWGDQPQHF. The CDR3 region has the DNA TGTGCCAGCAGCTTAGGGTGGGGAGATCAGCCCCAGCATTTT. Looking up the rest from reference TRBV7-6 and TRBJ1-5 gives the full variable domain: GAGVSQSPRYKVTKRGQDVALRCDPISGHVSLYWYRQALGQGPEFLTYFNYEAQQDKSGLPNDRFSAERPEGSISTLTIQRTEQRDSAMYRCASSLGWGDQPQHFGDGTRLSIL.

Regarding this clonotype: Compared with germline, one end of the junction differs, possibly owing to a read error. The chain combines TRBV7-2 with TRBJ2-7; 9 bases are a match to TRBD1. The CDR3 runs to 14 residues. Germline V CDR1 and CDR2: SGHTA, FQGNSA. CDR3 loop: CAGSLQGALDGQYF. The DNA for the CDR3 is TGTGCCGGCAGCTTACAGGGGGCATTAGATGGGCAGTACTTC.

This clonotype was seen more than once but under ten times. The chain carries TRBV10-3 and TRBJ1-2, with TRBD1 identical over 12 bases. The ends lost 2 bases at V and 11 bases at J; junction bases unmatched: 9. Germline-derived CDR1 and CDR2 are ENHRY and SYGVKD. The CDR3 has 15 amino acids. CDR3 sequence: CAISEPGQGAQGYTF. CDR3 DNA: TGTGCCATCAGTGAGCCGGGACAGGGGGCGCAAGGTTACACCTTC.